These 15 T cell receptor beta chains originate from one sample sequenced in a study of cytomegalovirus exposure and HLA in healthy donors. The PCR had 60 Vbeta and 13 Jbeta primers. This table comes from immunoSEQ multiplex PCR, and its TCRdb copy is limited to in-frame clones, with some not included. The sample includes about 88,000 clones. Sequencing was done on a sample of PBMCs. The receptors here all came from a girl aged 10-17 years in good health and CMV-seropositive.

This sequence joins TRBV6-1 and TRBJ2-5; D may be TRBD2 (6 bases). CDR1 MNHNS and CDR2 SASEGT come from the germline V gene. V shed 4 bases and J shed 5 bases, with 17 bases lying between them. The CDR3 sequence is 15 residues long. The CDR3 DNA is TGTGCCAGCAGTGGCGCCTCTAGCCGGGGGGAGACCCAGTACTTC. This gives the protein CASSGASSRGETQYF.

The chain's CDR3 is CASSLGREVEQYF. For the CDR3, the DNA is TGTGCCAGCAGCTTGGGCAGGGAGGTCGAGCAGTACTTC. This chain joins TRBV13 and TRBJ2-7, with a weak D call TRBD2 (6 bases). V was shortened by 3 bases and J by 6 bases, with 12 bases between the two germline ends. CDR3 length: 13 residues. Per germline, CDR1 PRHDT and CDR2 FYEKMQ (reference sequence).

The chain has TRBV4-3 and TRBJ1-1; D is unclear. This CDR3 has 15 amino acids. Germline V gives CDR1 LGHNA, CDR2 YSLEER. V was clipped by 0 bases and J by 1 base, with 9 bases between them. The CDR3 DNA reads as TGCGCCAGCAGCCAAGAACAATCCTCGAACACTGAAGCTTTCTTT. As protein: CASSQEQSSNTEAFF.

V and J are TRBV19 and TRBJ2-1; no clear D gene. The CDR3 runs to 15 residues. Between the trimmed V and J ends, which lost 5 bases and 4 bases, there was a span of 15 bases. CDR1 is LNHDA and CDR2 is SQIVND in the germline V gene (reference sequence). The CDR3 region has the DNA TGTGCCAGTAGTGTGGTCAGAGGTCCGTACAATGAGCAGTTCTTC. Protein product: CASSVVRGPYNEQFF. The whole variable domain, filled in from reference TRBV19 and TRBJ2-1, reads DGGITQSPKYLFRKEGQNVTLSCEQNLNHDAMYWYRQDPGQGLRLIYYSQIVNDFQKGDIAEGYSVSREKKESFPLTVTSAQKNPTAFYLCASSVVRGPYNEQFFGPGTRLTVL.

The CDR3 region has the DNA TGCGCCAGCAGCTTGGTCCCAGGGCCCTACGAGCAGTACGTC. Its translation is CASSLVPGPYEQYV. The chain couples TRBV5-1 to TRBJ2-7, with D possibly being TRBD1 (5 bases). The CDR3 contains 14 residues. The germline gives CDR1 SGHRS, CDR2 YFSETQ. V was shortened by 0 bases and J by 2 bases, with 9 bases between the two germline ends.

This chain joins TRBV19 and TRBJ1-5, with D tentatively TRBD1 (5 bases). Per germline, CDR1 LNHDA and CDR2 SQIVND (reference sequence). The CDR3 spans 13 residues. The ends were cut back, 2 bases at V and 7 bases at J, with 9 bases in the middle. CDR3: CASSIQGWQPQHF. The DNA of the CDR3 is TGTGCCAGTAGTATACAGGGATGGCAGCCCCAGCATTTT.

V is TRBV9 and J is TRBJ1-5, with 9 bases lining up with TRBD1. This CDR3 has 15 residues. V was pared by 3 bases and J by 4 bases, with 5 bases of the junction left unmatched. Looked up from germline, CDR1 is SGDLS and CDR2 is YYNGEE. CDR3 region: CASSAGTGQNQPQHF. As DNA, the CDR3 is TGTGCCAGCAGCGCCGGGACAGGGCAGAATCAGCCCCAGCATTTT.

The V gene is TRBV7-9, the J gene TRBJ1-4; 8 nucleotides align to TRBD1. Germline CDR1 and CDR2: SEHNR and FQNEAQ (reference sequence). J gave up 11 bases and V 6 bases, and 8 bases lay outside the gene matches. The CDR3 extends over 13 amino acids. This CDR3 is CASRQQGERKLFF. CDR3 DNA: TGTGCCAGCAGGCAACAGGGGGAGAGGAAACTGTTTTTT.

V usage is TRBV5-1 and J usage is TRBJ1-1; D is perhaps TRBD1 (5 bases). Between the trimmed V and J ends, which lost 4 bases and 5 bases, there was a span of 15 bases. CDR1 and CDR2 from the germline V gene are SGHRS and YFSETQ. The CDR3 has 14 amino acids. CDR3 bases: TGCGCCAGCAGCCTCATGACTGGGGGGACTGAAGCTTTCTTT. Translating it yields CASSLMTGGTEAFF.

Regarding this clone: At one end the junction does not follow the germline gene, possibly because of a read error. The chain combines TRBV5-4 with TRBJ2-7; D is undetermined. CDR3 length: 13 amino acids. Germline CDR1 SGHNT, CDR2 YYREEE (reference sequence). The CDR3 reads CASSLSEAYKQYF. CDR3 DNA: TGTGCCAGCAGCTTGTCAGAGGCCTACAAGCAGTACTTC.

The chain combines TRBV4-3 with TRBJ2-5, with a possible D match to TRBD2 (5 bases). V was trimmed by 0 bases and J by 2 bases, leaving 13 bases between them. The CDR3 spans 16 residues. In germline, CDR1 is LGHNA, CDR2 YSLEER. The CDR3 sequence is CASSQEVWTSQETQYF. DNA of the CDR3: TGCGCCAGCAGCCAAGAGGTCTGGACTTCACAAGAGACCCAGTACTTC.

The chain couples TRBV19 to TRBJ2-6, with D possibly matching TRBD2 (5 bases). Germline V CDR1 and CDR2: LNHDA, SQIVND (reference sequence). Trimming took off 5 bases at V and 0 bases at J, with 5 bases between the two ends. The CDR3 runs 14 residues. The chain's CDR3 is CASSEGSGANVLTF. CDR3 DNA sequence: TGTGCCAGTAGTGAGGGCTCTGGGGCCAACGTCCTGACTTTC.

The DNA of the CDR3 is TGTGCCAGTAGTATTCTCACAGGTGGTGGGGGGATGAACACTGAAGCTTTCTTT. Amino acid sequence: CASSILTGGGGMNTEAFF. This chain links TRBV19 with TRBJ1-1, with a possible D match to TRBD1 (5 bases). The V gene's germline CDR1 is LNHDA and CDR2 SQIVND (reference sequence). The CDR3 totals 18 residues. Trimming removed 3 bases at V and 0 bases at J, with 20 bases between.

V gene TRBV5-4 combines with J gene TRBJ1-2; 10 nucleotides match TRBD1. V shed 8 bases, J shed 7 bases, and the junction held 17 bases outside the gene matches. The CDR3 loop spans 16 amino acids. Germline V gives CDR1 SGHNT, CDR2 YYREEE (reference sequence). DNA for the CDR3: TGTGCCAGTCTCAGAAATCCGGGACAGGGGATTAGTGGCTACACCTTC. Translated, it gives CASLRNPGQGISGYTF.

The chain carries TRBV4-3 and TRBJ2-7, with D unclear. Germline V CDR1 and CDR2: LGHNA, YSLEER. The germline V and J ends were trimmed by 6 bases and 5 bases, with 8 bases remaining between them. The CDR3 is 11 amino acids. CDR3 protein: CASRGGNEQYF. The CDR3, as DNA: TGCGCCAGCAGAGGCGGAAACGAGCAGTACTTC.